This TCR beta chain was sequenced during a study of T cell responses to AZD1222 COVID-19 vaccine. The CDR3 is 16 amino acids. V lost 6 bases, J lost 5 bases, and 25 bases lay in between. CDR1 SQVTM and CDR2 ANQGSEA come from the germline V gene. Libraries were prepared by immunoSEQ multiplex PCR; TCRdb keeps only in-frame clonotypes and omits some of them. The sample lists 150,000 or so clones; just over 90% were seen once. Study-level points and caveats: A mostly white British donor set with more females was recruited, and clonal diversity was possibly underestimated. Spike-specific TCR breadth and depth both grew after two AZD1222 doses.

For this clone: The antigen remains undetermined.

This rearrangement joins TRBV29-1 to TRBJ1-2, with a weak D call TRBD1 (5 bases). This receptor was obtained from an adult in good health. The sample in question was peripheral blood, obtained on day 0 of AZD1222 vaccination. CDR3 bases: TGCAGCGTGAGGGGTCCACCATCCCCTTATGGATATGGCTACACCTTC. It translates to CSVRGPPSPYGYGYTF. Full variable domain (outside the CDR3, taken from reference TRBV29-1 and TRBJ1-2): SAVISQKPSRDICQRGTSLTIQCQVDSQVTMMFWYRQQPGQSLTLIATANQGSEATYESGFVIDKFPISRPNLTFSTLTVSNMSPEDSSIYLCSVRGPPSPYGYGYTFGSGTRLTVV.